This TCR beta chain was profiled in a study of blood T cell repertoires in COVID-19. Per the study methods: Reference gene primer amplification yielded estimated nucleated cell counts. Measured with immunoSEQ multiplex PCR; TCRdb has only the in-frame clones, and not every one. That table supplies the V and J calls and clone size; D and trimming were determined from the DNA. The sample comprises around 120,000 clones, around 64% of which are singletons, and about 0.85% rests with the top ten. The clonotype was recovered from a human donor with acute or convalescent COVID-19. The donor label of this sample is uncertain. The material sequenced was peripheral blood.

The CDR3 DNA reads TGTGCCACCATCGTCTCTACGGGGAGCAATCAGCCCCAGCATTTT. The encoded protein is CATIVSTGSNQPQHF. The chain links TRBV28 to TRBJ1-5; D is uncertain. Between the trimmed V and J ends, which lost 10 bases and 1 base, there was a span of 17 bases. The germline CDR1 and CDR2 sequences are MDHEN and SYDVKM. This CDR3 has 15 amino acids. Using reference TRBV28 and TRBJ1-5 for the parts outside the CDR3, the full variable domain is DVKVTQSSRYLVKRTGEKVFLECVQDMDHENMFWYRQDPGLGLRLIYFSYDVKMKEKGDIPEGYSVSREKKERFSLILESASTNQTSMYLCATIVSTGSNQPQHFGDGTRLSIL.